This T cell receptor (beta chain) is drawn from a study of T-cell memory formation after mild COVID-19. This clonotype has just a few counts. Germline lookup yields CDR1 SGDLS and CDR2 YYNGEE. This CDR3 spans 15 amino acids. V lost 0 bases and J lost 5, with 15 bases in between. TCRdb reanalysed the 5' RACE reads using MiXCR and keeps one entry per CDR3 protein. Of fewer than 250,000 distinct CDR3 sequences in the sample, approximately 30% were seen once. This clonotype was sampled from an adult woman who had mild COVID-19 (a few samples of this study predate the infection). Cell type and time point are not known. This chain links TRBV9 with TRBJ2-7; no definite D call. Sequencing was done on a sample of PBMCs or a T cell subset sorted from them (not recorded which). CDR3: CASSVESRSRDEQYF. CDR3 DNA: TGTGCCAGCAGCGTAGAATCCAGGTCTAGGGACGAGCAGTACTTC.